Reported below is one T cell receptor (beta chain). Antigen specificity is unknown. Donors likely had unrecorded immune exposures despite being nominally healthy when sampled. This entry comes from a study of cytomegalovirus exposure and HLA in healthy donors. General study findings and limits: Common viral pathogens seemed, in a later analysis, to connect with several of the most significant clusters. A later examination showed that TCR association rates differed by HLA locus, with DRB1 most and HLA-C fewest. For presence/absence analyses, sequencing depth was assumed to be roughly uniform across donors.

PCR employed 60 Vbeta and 13 Jbeta primers. Libraries were prepared by immunoSEQ multiplex PCR; TCRdb keeps only in-frame clonotypes and omits some of them. The sample yields 150,000 to 200,000 clones, 80% to 90% seen once. The TCR sequence derives from a man aged 18 to 29 in good health and CMV-seropositive. The sample was PBMCs.

This chain's CDR3 is CASSFKGLVANTGELFF. The CDR3 DNA sequence: TGTGCCAGCAGCTTTAAAGGACTAGTGGCGAACACCGGGGAGCTGTTTTTT. This chain links TRBV7-6 with TRBJ2-2, with 7 positions matching TRBD2. Germline V gene data show CDR1 as SGHVS and CDR2 as FNYEAQ. This CDR3 contains 17 residues. The J segment lost 0 bases and the V segment lost 3 bases, leaving 7 bases of the junction unmatched.